These T cell receptor beta chains were read from a single sample in a study of blood T cell repertoires in COVID-19. The method was immunoSEQ multiplex PCR; TCRdb's version includes in-frame clones alone and lacks a portion of them. The data show a few hundred thousand clones, with more than 65% seen just once and about 2.3% held by the top ten. The sequenced material came from peripheral blood. All receptors come from a woman aged 55-70 years with acute or convalescent COVID-19. CDR3s include the opening cysteine and the closing phenylalanine or tryptophan. A D gene is named only where the DNA matches it firmly. Where a row states a size, it is once, few, many or the class of an expanded clone; other rows omit it.

TRBV6-5	.	.	TRBJ2-3	CASSYKAGSTDTQYF	TGTGCCAGCAGTTACAAGGCAGGGAGCACAGATACGCAGTATTTT
TRBV12-3/TRBV12-4	.	.	TRBJ1-5	CASSFTGNQPQHF	TGTGCCAGCAGTTTCACAGGAAATCAGCCCCAGCATTTT
TRBV29-1	.	.	TRBJ2-1	CSVERSEINSYNEQFF	TGCAGCGTTGAACGATCGGAGATAAACTCCTACAATGAGCAGTTCTTC
TRBV7-2	TRBD1	.	TRBJ2-7	CASSIGTGGNEQYF	TGTGCCAGCAGCATCGGGACAGGGGGGAACGAGCAGTACTTC
TRBV5-6	.	.	TRBJ1-2	CASSYSYGYTF	TGTGCCAGCAGCTACTCCTATGGCTACACCTTC
TRBV5-5	TRBD2	.	TRBJ2-3	CASSLQGGGRSDTQYF	TGTGCCAGCAGCTTGCAGGGCGGGGGGCGGTCAGATACGCAGTATTTT
TRBV5-6	.	.	TRBJ2-6	CASSFLRGSGANVLTF	TGTGCCAGCAGCTTTCTAAGGGGCTCTGGGGCCAACGTCCTGACTTTC
TRBV5-1	.	.	TRBJ2-3	CASSLPADTQYF	TGCGCCAGCAGCTTGCCAGCAGATACGCAGTATTTT
TRBV6-6	.	.	TRBJ2-3	CASSTPLSTDTQYF	TGTGCCAGCAGTACCCCACTTAGCACAGATACGCAGTATTTT
TRBV7-8	.	.	TRBJ2-7	CASSLVDNHEQYF	TGTGCCAGCAGCTTAGTGGACAACCACGAGCAGTACTTC
TRBV21-1	.	.	TRBJ1-2	CASSIGRENFYGYTF	TGTGCCAGCAGCATCGGACGGGAAAATTTCTATGGCTACACCTTC
TRBV3-1/TRBV3-2	.	.	TRBJ1-4	CASSQDGHSTNEKLFF	TGTGCCAGCAGCCAAGATGGACACAGTACGAATGAAAAACTGTTTTTT
TRBV4-2	TRBD1	.	TRBJ2-7	CASSQDRQGSYEQYF	TGTGCCAGCAGCCAAGACCGACAGGGATCCTACGAGCAGTACTTC
TRBV6-6	.	.	TRBJ2-3	CASSSPGENTQYF	TGTGCCAGCAGCTCCCCGGGGGAGAATACGCAGTATTTT
TRBV15	.	.	TRBJ2-1	CATSRAGYNEQFF	TGTGCCACCAGCAGAGCAGGGTACAATGAGCAGTTCTTC
TRBV11-2	TRBD1	.	TRBJ1-2	CASSARRTGTYGYTF	TGTGCCAGCAGCGCACGGAGGACAGGGACCTATGGCTACACCTTC
TRBV19	TRBD1	once	TRBJ1-1	CAKDRGTANTEAFF	TGTGCCAAGGACAGGGGGACGGCGAACACTGAAGCTTTCTTT
TRBV5-4	.	few	TRBJ1-2	CASSLDSNYGYTF	TGTGCCAGCAGCTTGGACAGCAACTATGGCTACACCTTC
TRBV7-9	TRBD1	.	TRBJ1-2	CASSFKGQIAYGYTF	TGTGCCAGCAGCTTTAAGGGACAGATCGCGTATGGCTACACCTTC
TRBV27	.	.	TRBJ1-1	CASSLSGRANTEAFF	TGTGCCAGCAGTTTAAGCGGGAGGGCGAACACTGAAGCTTTCTTT
TRBV10-3	TRBD1	.	TRBJ2-3	CAISGRGFSTDTQYF	TGTGCCATCAGTGGCAGGGGGTTCAGCACAGATACGCAGTATTTT
TRBV2	TRBD2	.	TRBJ2-1	CASRDGTSGGASVNEQFF	TGTGCCAGCAGGGACGGGACTAGCGGGGGGGCCTCGGTGAATGAGCAGTTCTTC
TRBV3-1/TRBV3-2	TRBD2	.	TRBJ2-1	CASSQASGGAVGQFF	TGTGCCAGCAGCCAGGCTAGCGGGGGGGCCGTAGGGCAGTTCTTC
TRBV9	.	.	TRBJ2-1	CASSVASASYNEQFF	TGTGCCAGCAGCGTAGCCAGCGCCTCCTACAATGAGCAGTTCTTC
TRBV9	TRBD1	few	TRBJ1-2	CASSVANPDRTNYGYTF	TGTGCCAGCAGCGTAGCAAACCCGGACAGGACTAACTATGGCTACACCTTC
TRBV3-1/TRBV3-2	TRBD1	.	TRBJ1-6	CASSQATGQNSPLHF	TGTGCCAGCAGCCAAGCCACGGGACAGAATTCACCCCTCCACTTT
TRBV30	.	.	TRBJ1-1	CAWSVRVPEAFF	TGTGCCTGGAGTGTGAGGGTTCCTGAAGCTTTCTTT
TRBV6-1	TRBD1	.	TRBJ2-7	CASSEFGQVHYEQYF	TGTGCCAGCAGTGAATTCGGACAGGTACACTACGAGCAGTACTTC
TRBV6-2/TRBV6-3	TRBD1	.	TRBJ1-1	CASSYGRGAEAFF	TGTGCCAGCAGTTACGGCAGGGGGGCTGAAGCTTTCTTT
TRBV29-1	TRBD1	.	TRBJ2-1	CSVDRDKAEQFF	TGCAGCGTGGACAGGGATAAGGCTGAGCAGTTCTTC
TRBV5-1	TRBD2	once	TRBJ2-2	CASSPSGVNTGELFF	TGCGCCAGCAGCCCGAGCGGGGTGAACACCGGGGAGCTGTTTTTT
TRBV11-2	TRBD2	.	TRBJ2-1	CASSLTSGGYNEQFF	TGTGCCAGCAGTCTGACTAGCGGGGGCTACAATGAGCAGTTCTTC
TRBV11-2	.	.	TRBJ1-6	CASSFGVPNSPLHF	TGTGCCAGCAGCTTCGGAGTCCCAAATTCACCCCTCCACTTT
TRBV2	.	.	TRBJ1-5	CASSGGRSNQPQHF	TGTGCCAGCAGCGGAGGCAGAAGCAATCAGCCCCAGCATTTT
TRBV27	.	.	TRBJ2-5	CASSLGLNQETQYF	TGTGCCAGCAGTCTAGGACTGAACCAAGAGACCCAGTACTTC
TRBV4-2	TRBD1	.	TRBJ1-1	CASSQAKRQGDTEAFF	TGTGCCAGCAGCCAAGCCAAGCGGCAGGGGGACACTGAAGCTTTCTTT
TRBV5-1	.	.	TRBJ2-5	CASSPRRSGGGETQYF	TGCGCCAGCAGCCCCCGGCGATCGGGGGGCGGGGAGACCCAGTACTTC
TRBV7-9	TRBD1	.	TRBJ1-2	CASSLRDSGNYGYTF	TGTGCCAGCAGCTTAAGGGACAGTGGTAACTATGGCTACACCTTC
TRBV5-5	.	.	TRBJ1-4	CASQRGGSTNEKLFF	TGTGCCAGCCAAAGGGGGGGCTCAACTAATGAAAAACTGTTTTTT
TRBV7-9	.	.	TRBJ2-1	CASSLSRRDNEQFF	TGTGCCAGCAGCTTATCCCGAAGAGACAATGAGCAGTTCTTC
TRBV30	TRBD1	.	TRBJ1-2	CAWRQGSPYGYTF	TGTGCCTGGAGACAGGGGTCTCCCTATGGCTACACCTTC
TRBV29-1	TRBD1	.	TRBJ1-6	CSADPSTGVNSPLHF	TGCAGCGCCGACCCGTCGACAGGGGTGAATTCACCCCTCCACTTT
TRBV29-1	TRBD1	.	TRBJ2-2	CSVEGADSGTASTGELFF	TGCAGCGTTGAAGGCGCCGATTCCGGGACAGCAAGCACCGGGGAGCTGTTTTTT
TRBV10-3	TRBD2	.	TRBJ2-1	CAISDPTRAGDAGSYNEQFF	TGTGCCATCAGTGACCCGACTCGAGCGGGGGACGCCGGCTCCTACAATGAGCAGTTCTTC
TRBV3-1/TRBV3-2	TRBD2	few	TRBJ2-7	CASSLGLAAYEQYF	TGTGCCAGCAGCCTTGGACTAGCAGCTTACGAGCAGTACTTC
TRBV5-1	TRBD1	.	TRBJ1-2	CASSSKPGQGNYGYTF	TGCGCCAGCAGCTCGAAGCCGGGACAGGGCAACTATGGCTACACCTTC
TRBV3-1/TRBV3-2	TRBD1	.	TRBJ2-7	CASSQQQGAAEQYF	TGTGCCAGCAGCCAACAACAGGGGGCAGCTGAGCAGTACTTC
TRBV27	.	.	TRBJ1-2	CASSLGVREVDRGYTF	TGTGCCAGCAGTTTAGGGGTCAGGGAAGTAGATCGTGGCTACACCTTC
TRBV12-3/TRBV12-4	TRBD1	.	TRBJ2-2	CATPGQDTGELFF	TGTGCCACCCCAGGACAGGACACCGGGGAGCTGTTTTTT
TRBV19	.	.	TRBJ1-5	CASSIVRVRFDQPQHF	TGTGCCAGTAGTATAGTTCGCGTGCGGTTCGATCAGCCCCAGCATTTT